These 14 T cell receptor beta chains were all obtained from the same sample, sequenced in a study of blood T cell repertoires in COVID-19. Here immunoSEQ multiplex PCR was the method, and the copy in TCRdb shows in-frame clones only, minus some. The profile covers 200,000 to 300,000 clones, with 88% appearing a single time and around 3.2% taken by the ten largest. Material: PBMCs or T cells enriched from blood (not recorded which). All receptors come from a woman between 40 and 55 years old who had been exposed to COVID-19.

This clone has a single count. This chain connects TRBV9 to TRBJ2-2, with 7 positions matching TRBD1. The CDR3 is 16 residues long. Germline lookup yields CDR1 SGDLS and CDR2 YYNGEE. The junction had 6 bases not matched to a gene; V was cut back by 4 bases and J by 0 bases. The CDR3 sequence: CASSPRGLPNTGELFF. The CDR3 bases are TGTGCCAGCAGCCCGAGGGGGCTCCCGAACACCGGGGAGCTGTTTTTT.

The CDR3 coding sequence is TGTGCCAGTAGTCCTGGGACAGTCGAGGTCTCACCCCTCCACTTT. It codes for CASSPGTVEVSPLHF. J is TRBJ1-6 and V is TRBV19, with TRBD1 matching 7 bases. The CDR3 covers 15 residues. The ends lost 5 bases at V and 10 bases at J; junction bases unmatched: 11. CDR1 is LNHDA and CDR2 is SQIVND in the germline V gene (reference sequence).

The rearrangement joins TRBV11-2 to TRBJ1-6, with 8 nucleotides matching TRBD1. This CDR3 spans 16 amino acids. Germline trimming cut 5 bases from V and 9 bases from J; bases unmatched to any gene: 12. The germline gives CDR1 SGHAT, CDR2 FQNNGV. The CDR3 sequence: CASSPRTGPFGSPLHF. CDR3 nucleotides: TGTGCCAGCAGCCCCCGGACAGGGCCCTTTGGTTCACCCCTCCACTTT.

The rearrangement uses TRBV5-6 and TRBJ2-7; D not resolved. CDR1 and CDR2 (germline): SGHDT, YYEEEE. V was shortened by 0 bases and J by 4 bases, with 8 bases between the two germline ends. This CDR3 is built from 13 residues. CDR3 loop: CASSLVYGYEQYF. Here the CDR3 DNA reads TGTGCCAGCAGCTTGGTTTACGGTTACGAGCAGTACTTC.

Here the CDR3 DNA reads TGCGCCAGCAGCAGGGGGCATGGCAATCAGCCCCAGCATTTT. Translated: CASSRGHGNQPQHF. The chain is built from TRBV4-1 and TRBJ1-5; the match to TRBD1 covers 7 bases. The J segment lost 2 bases and the V segment lost 5 bases, leaving 3 bases of the junction unmatched. CDR3 length: 14 amino acids. Per the germline V gene, CDR1 is MGHRA and CDR2 is YSYEKL.

The genes are TRBV19 and TRBJ2-2; maybe TRBD1 (6 bases). Trimming took 10 bases from V and 2 from J, leaving 11 bases between them. The CDR3 is 13 residues long. Germline lookup yields CDR1 LNHDA and CDR2 SQIVND (reference sequence). CDR3 in DNA: TGTGCCACCGGACAGAGAAACACCGGGGAGCTGTTTTTT. Protein: CATGQRNTGELFF.

V gene TRBV20-1 combines with J gene TRBJ2-5; 8 positions match TRBD1. J lost 4 bases, V lost 3 bases, and 10 bases had no gene match. There are 15 residues in the CDR3. The germline V gene has CDR1 DFQATT and CDR2 SNEGSKA (reference sequence). The CDR3 loop is CSASNVATGVETQYF. The CDR3 nucleotides are TGCAGTGCTAGTAATGTGGCGACAGGGGTAGAGACCCAGTACTTC.

This chain connects TRBV29-1 to TRBJ2-3, with D possibly TRBD2 on 6 matching bases. From germline, CDR1 is SQVTM and CDR2 ANQGSEA. The CDR3 spans 14 residues. V lost 6 bases to trimming and J lost 1 base, with 14 bases between them. CDR3 bases: TGCAGCGTCTCCGGGACTCTCGGCACAGATACGCAGTATTTT. It yields the protein CSVSGTLGTDTQYF.

V usage is TRBV7-3 and J usage is TRBJ1-1; D is unclear. The V gene's germline CDR1 is SGHTA and CDR2 FQGTGA. This CDR3 region has 13 residues. V was shortened by 8 bases and J by 0 bases, with 10 bases between the two germline ends. The CDR3 bases are TGTGCCAGCGGGAGGACTGTGAACACTGAAGCTTTCTTT. Amino acids: CASGRTVNTEAFF.

This clone was observed once. CDR3 sequence reads: CAWTSGTGELFF. The CDR3 DNA reads as TGTGCCTGGACTAGCGGAACCGGGGAGCTGTTTTTT. The chain joins TRBV30 to TRBJ2-2; TRBD2 aligns across 7 bases. V was pared by 4 bases and J by 5 bases, with 1 base of the junction left unmatched. This CDR3 is 12 amino acids long. CDR1 GTSNPN and CDR2 SVGIG come from the germline V gene (reference sequence).

The V and J genes are TRBV28 and TRBJ1-5; D gene uncertain. The germline V and J ends were trimmed by 6 bases and 0 bases, with 6 bases remaining between them. The CDR3 totals 13 residues. CDR1 is MDHEN, CDR2 SYDVKM, per germline. The CDR3 nucleotides read TGTGCCAGCAGAGCTTATAGCAATCAGCCCCAGCATTTT. It yields the protein CASRAYSNQPQHF.

The rearrangement joins TRBV24-1 to TRBJ2-1, with D possibly TRBD1 on 5 matching bases. Germline lookup yields CDR1 KGHDR and CDR2 SFDVKD. Deletions cut 5 bases from V and 0 bases from J, with 10 bases between. This CDR3 spans 15 amino acids. Here the CDR3 DNA reads TGTGCCACCAGTGTGGGGCAAAGCTCCTACAATGAGCAGTTCTTC. Amino acid sequence: CATSVGQSSYNEQFF.

This chain connects TRBV4-1 to TRBJ1-6, with 7 bases identical to TRBD1. The V segment lost 7 bases and the J segment 0 bases; nucleotides outside the gene matches: 9. Germline CDR1 MGHRA, CDR2 YSYEKL. The CDR3 totals 17 residues. For the CDR3, the DNA is TGCGCCAGCACACCGACAGGGACGAGCTCCTATAATTCACCCCTCCACTTT. It specifies CASTPTGTSSYNSPLHF.

This rearrangement joins TRBV19 to TRBJ2-3, with D perhaps TRBD2 (5 bases). CDR1 is LNHDA and CDR2 is SQIVND in the germline V gene (reference sequence). Between the trimmed V and J ends, which lost 5 bases and 6 bases, there was a span of 15 bases. The CDR3 runs to 14 residues. The CDR3 DNA is TGTGCCAGTAGTTCCCGGACTGCGGCGGATACGCAGTATTTT. Encoded protein: CASSSRTAADTQYF.